A selection of T cell receptor beta chains follows, all from one sample in a study of T-cell memory formation after mild COVID-19. TCRdb re-analysed the 5' RACE reads in MiXCR, keeping a single row per CDR3 protein. Of 350,000 to 450,000 distinct CDR3 sequences listed, roughly 14% are singletons. The sequenced sample was PBMCs or a T cell subset sorted from them (not recorded which). The receptors originated from a man younger than 35 who had mild COVID-19 (a few samples of this study predate the infection). Cell type and time point are not known. Both conserved end residues are part of each CDR3. Fields, in order: V gene, D gene, J gene, CDR3 protein. A D gene is named only where the DNA matches it firmly.

V gene: TRBV27; D gene: NA; J gene: TRBJ2-2; CDR3 protein: CASSPLGLNTGELFF
V gene: TRBV7-2; D gene: NA; J gene: TRBJ1-1; CDR3 protein: CASSLVYGGTTEAFF
V gene: TRBV7-2; D gene: TRBD2; J gene: TRBJ2-7; CDR3 protein: CASSLALGGSEQYF
V gene: TRBV7-2; D gene: TRBD2; J gene: TRBJ2-2; CDR3 protein: CASSPSSGGDTGELFF
V gene: TRBV6-5; D gene: NA; J gene: TRBJ1-6; CDR3 protein: CASTQRGYNSPLHF
V gene: TRBV18; D gene: NA; J gene: TRBJ2-3; CDR3 protein: CASSPRVMGTDTQYF
V gene: TRBV6-6; D gene: TRBD1; J gene: TRBJ1-4; CDR3 protein: CASSYSRQGDEKLFF
V gene: TRBV3-1; D gene: TRBD2; J gene: TRBJ2-2; CDR3 protein: CASSPGLAGVGTGELFF
V gene: TRBV5-1; D gene: NA; J gene: TRBJ1-1; CDR3 protein: CASSLNWGPNTEAFF
V gene: TRBV7-2; D gene: NA; J gene: TRBJ1-5; CDR3 protein: CASSLSREQPQHF
V gene: TRBV19; D gene: NA; J gene: TRBJ1-5; CDR3 protein: CASSPRGFDQPQHF
V gene: TRBV5-4; D gene: NA; J gene: TRBJ1-1; CDR3 protein: CASSPTNVGIAFF
V gene: TRBV12-3/TRBV12-4; D gene: TRBD1; J gene: TRBJ1-5; CDR3 protein: CASNLGTDNQPQHF
V gene: TRBV12-3/TRBV12-4; D gene: NA; J gene: TRBJ1-3; CDR3 protein: CASSPHGNTIYF
V gene: TRBV9; D gene: TRBD1; J gene: TRBJ2-3; CDR3 protein: CASSDRDRGPGTQYF
V gene: TRBV4-1; D gene: TRBD2; J gene: TRBJ2-1; CDR3 protein: CASSQDPGTSPHEQFF
V gene: TRBV27; D gene: TRBD1; J gene: TRBJ1-2; CDR3 protein: CASSSSRDRVNGYTF
V gene: TRBV7-2; D gene: NA; J gene: TRBJ2-5; CDR3 protein: CASSLEGPKGTQYF
V gene: TRBV3-1; D gene: NA; J gene: TRBJ1-5; CDR3 protein: CASSQDGGFNQPQHF
V gene: TRBV5-5; D gene: NA; J gene: TRBJ1-2; CDR3 protein: CASSYTRRTYGYTF
V gene: TRBV20-1; D gene: TRBD1; J gene: TRBJ1-5; CDR3 protein: CSAVDRGLSQPQHF
V gene: TRBV7-6; D gene: TRBD2; J gene: TRBJ2-3; CDR3 protein: CASSLSRGGTTDTQYF
V gene: TRBV6-6; D gene: TRBD2; J gene: TRBJ2-1; CDR3 protein: CASIRTSGGAPFSYNEQFF
V gene: TRBV3-1; D gene: TRBD1; J gene: TRBJ2-3; CDR3 protein: CASSPFRDRSTDTQYF
V gene: TRBV12-3/TRBV12-4; D gene: NA; J gene: TRBJ1-5; CDR3 protein: CASSLEPAPQHF
V gene: TRBV6-6; D gene: NA; J gene: TRBJ1-1; CDR3 protein: CASRSFRGSEAFF
V gene: TRBV4-1; D gene: TRBD2; J gene: TRBJ2-3; CDR3 protein: CASSHPPSGVDTQYF
V gene: TRBV5-5; D gene: NA; J gene: TRBJ2-7; CDR3 protein: CASSLEEGQNYEQYF
V gene: TRBV5-1; D gene: TRBD1; J gene: TRBJ1-4; CDR3 protein: CASSADRGNEKLFF
V gene: TRBV6-2/TRBV6-3; D gene: NA; J gene: TRBJ1-6; CDR3 protein: CASSYQGANSPLHF
V gene: TRBV18; D gene: NA; J gene: TRBJ1-1; CDR3 protein: CASSPPIGTEAFF
V gene: TRBV10-2; D gene: NA; J gene: TRBJ2-3; CDR3 protein: CASRGTDPGDTQYF
V gene: TRBV27; D gene: NA; J gene: TRBJ1-6; CDR3 protein: CASRRGRLNSPLHF
V gene: TRBV7-7; D gene: NA; J gene: TRBJ2-5; CDR3 protein: CASSSGGDQYF